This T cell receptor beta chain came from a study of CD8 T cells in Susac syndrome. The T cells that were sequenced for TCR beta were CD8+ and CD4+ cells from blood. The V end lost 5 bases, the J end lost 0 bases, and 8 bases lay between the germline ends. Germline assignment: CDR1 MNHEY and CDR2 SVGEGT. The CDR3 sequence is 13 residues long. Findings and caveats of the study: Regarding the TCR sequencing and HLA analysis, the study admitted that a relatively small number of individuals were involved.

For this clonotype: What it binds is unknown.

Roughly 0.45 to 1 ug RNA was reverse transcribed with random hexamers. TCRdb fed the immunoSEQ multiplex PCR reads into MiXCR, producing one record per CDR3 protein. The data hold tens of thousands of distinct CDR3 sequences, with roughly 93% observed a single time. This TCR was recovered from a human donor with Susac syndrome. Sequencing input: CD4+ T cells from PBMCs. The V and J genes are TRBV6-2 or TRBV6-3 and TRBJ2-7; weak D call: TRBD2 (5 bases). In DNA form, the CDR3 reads TGTGCCAGCAGTAGGAGGACCTCCTACGAGCAGTACTTC. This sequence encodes CASSRRTSYEQYF.